This T cell receptor (beta chain) is from a study of technical replicates of blood from several donors. TCRdb keeps only in-frame clones here, not all; method: immunoSEQ multiplex PCR. The sample has 75,000 to 95,000 clones, 85% to 95% seen once. Germline V lookup: CDR1 LNHDA, CDR2 SQIVND (reference sequence). The ends lost 4 bases at V and 2 bases at J; junction bases unmatched: 11. The CDR3 is 18 residues long. The chain recombines TRBV19 with TRBJ1-1, with TRBD1 matching 12 bases. This clonotype originated in a human donor in good health. Material for sequencing was T cells isolated from PBMCs. This chain's CDR3 is CASSTSTGQGAPNTEAFF. For the CDR3, the DNA is TGTGCCAGTAGTACCAGCACGGGACAGGGGGCCCCAAACACTGAAGCTTTCTTT.